This TCR beta chain is from a study of T cell changes during pregnancy in multiple sclerosis. Germline V gene data show CDR1 as LNHDA and CDR2 as SQIVND (reference sequence). The junction had 14 bases not matched to a gene; V was cut back by 6 bases and J by 7 bases. The CDR3 length is 15 residues. This clone was recorded once. The table came from immunoSEQ multiplex PCR; TCRdb's copy has only in-frame clones and leaves some out. There are 50,000 to 60,000 clones in the sample; over 90% occur only once, and approximately 0.29% lies in the top ten. This receptor was obtained from a female donor with multiple sclerosis, enrolled in a pregnancy study. V usage is TRBV19 and J usage is TRBJ1-1; 7 bases align to TRBD1. The source was CD4+ T cells from peripheral blood mononuclear cells, collected in the second trimester of pregnancy. CDR3 bases: TGTGCCAGTAGCCCAGCCCGGACAGGCTTGGGTGAAGCTTTCTTT. Its protein product is CASSPARTGLGEAFF.